These T cell receptor beta chains were read from a single sample in a study of metastatic and nonmetastatic thyroid tumors. TCRdb reanalyzed the PCR reads via MiXCR. The table has 6,500 to 10,000 clones, about 30% seen once; the top ten hold approximately 13%. Sequencing was performed on adjacent normal tissue. The receptor source for this set is a female donor with papillary thyroid cancer or a benign thyroid nodule (not recorded which). Some clones in this sample may be carry-over from other donors' samples. The conserved cysteine and the conserved F or W are not part of the CDR3 here. The order of the fields is D gene, V gene, J gene, CDR3 protein. D genes are given only for firm matches.

d_call: NA; v_call: TRBV20-1; j_call: TRBJ2-1; cdr3_aa: SARAFVGESFDEQF
d_call: NA; v_call: TRBV7-3; j_call: TRBJ1-1; cdr3_aa: ASSTESWGHDTEAF
d_call: NA; v_call: TRBV5-1; j_call: TRBJ1-5; cdr3_aa: ASSLGGSVSQPQH
d_call: TRBD1; v_call: TRBV11-1; j_call: TRBJ1-4; cdr3_aa: ASSYTGGRSATNEKLF
d_call: TRBD2; v_call: TRBV7-3; j_call: TRBJ2-2; cdr3_aa: ASSPRAGLADSGELF
d_call: NA; v_call: TRBV5-1; j_call: TRBJ2-3; cdr3_aa: ASSRATSTDTQY
d_call: NA; v_call: TRBV5-4; j_call: TRBJ2-2; cdr3_aa: ASSQSGPQTGELF
d_call: NA; v_call: TRBV28; j_call: TRBJ2-6; cdr3_aa: AHRAAGANVLT
d_call: NA; v_call: TRBV6-1; j_call: TRBJ1-6; cdr3_aa: ASRAAQVLTNSPLH
d_call: NA; v_call: TRBV7-2; j_call: TRBJ2-3; cdr3_aa: ASSLNPGRQQY
d_call: TRBD2; v_call: TRBV9; j_call: TRBJ2-5; cdr3_aa: ASSESSGQETQY
d_call: TRBD1; v_call: TRBV12-3/TRBV12-4; j_call: TRBJ1-4; cdr3_aa: ASRNPTGNEKLF
d_call: TRBD2; v_call: TRBV28; j_call: TRBJ2-7; cdr3_aa: ASSSRDYYEQY
d_call: TRBD2; v_call: TRBV12-3/TRBV12-4; j_call: TRBJ2-3; cdr3_aa: ASRHGLAGVGTDTQY
d_call: TRBD2; v_call: TRBV11-2; j_call: TRBJ2-7; cdr3_aa: ASSLEESSGSYEQY
d_call: TRBD2; v_call: TRBV7-2; j_call: TRBJ2-1; cdr3_aa: AITRRLAGYEQF